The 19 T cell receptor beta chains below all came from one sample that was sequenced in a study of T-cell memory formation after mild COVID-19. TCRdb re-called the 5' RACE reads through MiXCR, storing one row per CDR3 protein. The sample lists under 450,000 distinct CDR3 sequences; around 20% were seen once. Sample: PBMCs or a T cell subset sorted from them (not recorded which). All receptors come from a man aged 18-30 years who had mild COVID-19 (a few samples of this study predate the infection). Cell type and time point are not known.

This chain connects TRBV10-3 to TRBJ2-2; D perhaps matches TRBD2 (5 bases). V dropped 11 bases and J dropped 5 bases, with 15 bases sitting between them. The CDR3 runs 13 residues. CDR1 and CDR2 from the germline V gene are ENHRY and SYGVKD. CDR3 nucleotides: TGTGCCGCCGCGTTCCCGGGAACCGGGGAGCTGTTTTTT. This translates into CAAAFPGTGELFF.

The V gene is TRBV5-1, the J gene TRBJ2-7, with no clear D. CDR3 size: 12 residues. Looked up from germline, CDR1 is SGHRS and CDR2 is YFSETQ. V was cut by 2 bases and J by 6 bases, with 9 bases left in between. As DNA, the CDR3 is TGCGCCAGCAGCTTTTCATCCAGCGAGCAGTACTTC. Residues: CASSFSSSEQYF.

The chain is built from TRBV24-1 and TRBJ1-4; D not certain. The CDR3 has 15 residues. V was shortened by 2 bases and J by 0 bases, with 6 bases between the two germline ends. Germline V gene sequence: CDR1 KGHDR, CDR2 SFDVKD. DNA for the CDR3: TGTGCCACCAGTGATTCAGTCGCAACTAATGAAAAACTGTTTTTT. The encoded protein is CATSDSVATNEKLFF.

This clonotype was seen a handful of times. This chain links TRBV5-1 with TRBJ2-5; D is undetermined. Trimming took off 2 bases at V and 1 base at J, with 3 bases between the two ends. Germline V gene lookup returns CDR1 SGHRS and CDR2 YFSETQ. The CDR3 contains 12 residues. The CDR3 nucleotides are TGCGCCAGCAGCTTCACCCAAGAGACCCAGTACTTC. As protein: CASSFTQETQYF.

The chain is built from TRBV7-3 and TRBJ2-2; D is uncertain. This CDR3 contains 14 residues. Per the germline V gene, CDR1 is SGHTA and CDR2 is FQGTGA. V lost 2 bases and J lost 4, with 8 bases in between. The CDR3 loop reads CASSLSATTGELFF. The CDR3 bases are TGTGCCAGCAGCTTATCGGCTACCACCGGGGAGCTGTTTTTT.

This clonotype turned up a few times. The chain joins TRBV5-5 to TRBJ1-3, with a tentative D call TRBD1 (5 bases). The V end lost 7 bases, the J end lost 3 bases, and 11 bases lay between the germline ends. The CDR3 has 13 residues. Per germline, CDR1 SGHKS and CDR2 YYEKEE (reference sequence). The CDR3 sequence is CASGGTVGNTIYF. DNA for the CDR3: TGTGCCAGCGGGGGGACGGTTGGAAACACCATATATTTT. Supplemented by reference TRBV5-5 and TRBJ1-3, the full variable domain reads DAGVTQSPTHLIKTRGQQVTLRCSPISGHKSVSWYQQVLGQGPQFIFQYYEKEERGRGNFPDRFSARQFPNYSSELNVNALLLGDSALYLCASGGTVGNTIYFGEGSWLTVV.

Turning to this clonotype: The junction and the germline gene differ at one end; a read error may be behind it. CDR3 region: CASSFGTTEALF. The CDR3 coding sequence is TGTGCCAGCAGCTTTGGTACCACTGAAGCTTTATTT. The rearrangement uses TRBV5-8 and TRBJ1-1; D gene uncertain. CDR1 and CDR2 from the germline V gene are SGHTS and YDEGEE. This CDR3 region has 12 residues.

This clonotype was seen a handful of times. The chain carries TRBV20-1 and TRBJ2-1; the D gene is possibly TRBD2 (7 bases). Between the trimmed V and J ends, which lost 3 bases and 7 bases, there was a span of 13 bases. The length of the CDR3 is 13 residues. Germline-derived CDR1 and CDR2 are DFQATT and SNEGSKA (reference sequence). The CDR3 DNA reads TGCAGTGCTAGCGGGGGGCATGGAAATGAGCAGTTCTTC. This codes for CSASGGHGNEQFF.

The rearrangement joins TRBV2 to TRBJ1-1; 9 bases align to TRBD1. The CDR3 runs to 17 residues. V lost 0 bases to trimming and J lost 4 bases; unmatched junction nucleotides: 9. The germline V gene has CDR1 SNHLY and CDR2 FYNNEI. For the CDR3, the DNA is TGTGCCAGCAGTGAAGCGGGGACAGGGCGGCGAGGCACTGAAGCTTTCTTT. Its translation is CASSEAGTGRRGTEAFF. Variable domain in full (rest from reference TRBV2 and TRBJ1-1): EPEVTQTPSHQVTQMGQEVILRCVPISNHLYFYWYRQILGQKVEFLVSFYNNEISEKSEIFDDQFSVERPDGSNFTLKIRSTKLEDSAMYFCASSEAGTGRRGTEAFFGQGTRLTVV.

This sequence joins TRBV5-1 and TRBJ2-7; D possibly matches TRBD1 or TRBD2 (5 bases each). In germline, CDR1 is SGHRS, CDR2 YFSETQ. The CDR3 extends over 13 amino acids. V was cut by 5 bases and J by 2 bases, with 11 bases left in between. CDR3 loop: CASRAGTTYEQYF. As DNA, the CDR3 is TGCGCCAGCAGGGCAGGGACGACCTACGAGCAGTACTTC.

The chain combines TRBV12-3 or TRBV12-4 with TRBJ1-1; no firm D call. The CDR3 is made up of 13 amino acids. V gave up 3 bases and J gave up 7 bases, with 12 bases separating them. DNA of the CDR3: TGTGCCAGCAGTTTCCGAGGGTCTAGTGAAGCTTTCTTT. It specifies CASSFRGSSEAFF.

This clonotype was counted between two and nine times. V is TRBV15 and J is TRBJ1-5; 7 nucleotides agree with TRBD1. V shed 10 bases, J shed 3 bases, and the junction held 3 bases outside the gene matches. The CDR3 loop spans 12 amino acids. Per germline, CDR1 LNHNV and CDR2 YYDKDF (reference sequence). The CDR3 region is CASGTDNQPQHF. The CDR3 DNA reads TGTGCCAGCGGGACAGACAATCAGCCCCAGCATTTT.

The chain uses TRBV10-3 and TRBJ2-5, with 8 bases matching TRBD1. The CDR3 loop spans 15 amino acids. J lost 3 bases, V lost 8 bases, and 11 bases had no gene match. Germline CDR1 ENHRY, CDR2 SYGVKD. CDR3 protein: CAIGQGSSTKETQYF. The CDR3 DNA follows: TGTGCCATCGGACAGGGTTCGTCTACGAAAGAGACCCAGTACTTC.

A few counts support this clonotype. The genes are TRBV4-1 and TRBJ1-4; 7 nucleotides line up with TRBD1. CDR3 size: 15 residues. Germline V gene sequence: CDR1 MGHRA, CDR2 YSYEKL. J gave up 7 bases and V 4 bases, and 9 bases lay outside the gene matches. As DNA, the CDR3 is TGCGCCAGCAGCCGGAATAACAGGGGTGCTGAAAAACTGTTTTTT. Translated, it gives CASSRNNRGAEKLFF.

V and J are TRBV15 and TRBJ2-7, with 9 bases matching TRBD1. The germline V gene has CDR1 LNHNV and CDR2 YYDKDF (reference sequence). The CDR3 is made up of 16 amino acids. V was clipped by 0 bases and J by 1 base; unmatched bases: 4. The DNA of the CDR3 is TGTGCCACCAGCAGAGATACCGGGACAGGGTCCTACGAGCAGTACGTC. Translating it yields CATSRDTGTGSYEQYV.

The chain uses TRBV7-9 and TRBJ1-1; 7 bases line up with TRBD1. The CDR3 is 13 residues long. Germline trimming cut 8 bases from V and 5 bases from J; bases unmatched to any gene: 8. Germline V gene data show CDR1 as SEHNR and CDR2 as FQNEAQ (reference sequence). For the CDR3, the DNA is TGTGCCAGCGTCGCACAGGGGAAAACTGAAGCTTTCTTT. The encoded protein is CASVAQGKTEAFF.

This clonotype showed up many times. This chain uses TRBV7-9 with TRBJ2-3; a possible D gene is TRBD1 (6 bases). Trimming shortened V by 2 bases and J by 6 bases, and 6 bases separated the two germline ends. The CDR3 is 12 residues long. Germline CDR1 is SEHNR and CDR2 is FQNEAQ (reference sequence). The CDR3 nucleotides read TGTGCCAGCAGCTTACAGGGGGATACGCAGTATTTT. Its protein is CASSLQGDTQYF. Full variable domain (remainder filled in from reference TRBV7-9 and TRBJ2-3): DTGVSQNPRHKITKRGQNVTFRCDPISEHNRLYWYRQTLGQGPEFLTYFQNEAQLEKSRLLSDRFSAERPKGSFSTLEIQRTEQGDSAMYLCASSLQGDTQYFGPGTRLTVL.

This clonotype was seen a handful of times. In DNA form, the CDR3 reads TGCAGTGCTAGTGGGGGGGACCCGAACAATGAGCAGTTCTTC. It is translated as CSASGGDPNNEQFF. The rearrangement joins TRBV20-1 to TRBJ2-1; TRBD2 agrees at 7 bases. Germline CDR1 and CDR2: DFQATT and SNEGSKA (reference sequence). Trimming took 3 bases from V and 5 from J; bases not matched to a gene: 7. CDR3 length: 14 amino acids.

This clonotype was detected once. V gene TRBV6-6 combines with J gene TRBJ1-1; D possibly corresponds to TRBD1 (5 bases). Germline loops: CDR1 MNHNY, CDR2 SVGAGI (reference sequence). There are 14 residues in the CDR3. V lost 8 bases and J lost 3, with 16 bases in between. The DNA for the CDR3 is TGTGCCAGCGCAAACTTTGGGGGTGACACTGAAGCTTTCTTT. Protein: CASANFGGDTEAFF.